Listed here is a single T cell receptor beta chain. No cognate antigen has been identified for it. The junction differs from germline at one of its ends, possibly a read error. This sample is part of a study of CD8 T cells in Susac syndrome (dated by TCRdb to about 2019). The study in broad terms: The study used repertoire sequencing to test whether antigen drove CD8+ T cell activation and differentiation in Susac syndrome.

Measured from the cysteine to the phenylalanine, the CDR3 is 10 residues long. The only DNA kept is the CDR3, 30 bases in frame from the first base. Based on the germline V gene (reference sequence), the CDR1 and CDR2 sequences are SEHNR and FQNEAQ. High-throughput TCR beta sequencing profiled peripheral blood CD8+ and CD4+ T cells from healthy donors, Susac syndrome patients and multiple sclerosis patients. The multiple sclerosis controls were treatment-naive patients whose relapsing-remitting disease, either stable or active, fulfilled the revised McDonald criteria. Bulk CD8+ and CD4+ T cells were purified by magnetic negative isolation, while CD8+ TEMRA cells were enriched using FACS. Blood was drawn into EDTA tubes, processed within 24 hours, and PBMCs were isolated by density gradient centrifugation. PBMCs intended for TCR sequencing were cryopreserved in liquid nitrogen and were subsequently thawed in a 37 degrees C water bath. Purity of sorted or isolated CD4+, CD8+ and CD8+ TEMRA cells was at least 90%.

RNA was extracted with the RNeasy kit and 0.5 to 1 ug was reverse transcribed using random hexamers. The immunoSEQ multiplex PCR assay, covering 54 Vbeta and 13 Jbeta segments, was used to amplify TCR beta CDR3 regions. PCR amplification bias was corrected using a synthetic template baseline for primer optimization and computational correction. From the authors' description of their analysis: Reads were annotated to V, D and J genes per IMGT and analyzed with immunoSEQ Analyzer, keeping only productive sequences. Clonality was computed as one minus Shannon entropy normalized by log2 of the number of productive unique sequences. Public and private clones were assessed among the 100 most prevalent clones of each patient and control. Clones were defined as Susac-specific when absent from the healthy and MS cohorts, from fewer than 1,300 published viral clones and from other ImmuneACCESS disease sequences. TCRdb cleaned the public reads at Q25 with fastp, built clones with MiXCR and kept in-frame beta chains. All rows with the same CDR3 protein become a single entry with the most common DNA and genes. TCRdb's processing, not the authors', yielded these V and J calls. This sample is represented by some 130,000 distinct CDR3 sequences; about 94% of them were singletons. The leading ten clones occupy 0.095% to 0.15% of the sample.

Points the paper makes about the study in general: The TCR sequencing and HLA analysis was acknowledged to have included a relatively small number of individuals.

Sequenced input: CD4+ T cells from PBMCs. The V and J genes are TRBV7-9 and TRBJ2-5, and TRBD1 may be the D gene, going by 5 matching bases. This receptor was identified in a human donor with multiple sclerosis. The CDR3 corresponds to CASSLGVGDF. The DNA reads TGTGCCAGCAGCTTAGGGGTAGGGGACTTC.